This T cell receptor beta chain came from a study of regulatory T cells in long-lasting Graves disease. The CDR3 spans 12 residues. Germline values: CDR1 MNHNS, CDR2 SASEGT. V was trimmed by 7 bases and J by 1 base, leaving 8 bases between them. Investigators prepared the TCR beta libraries by applying iRepertoire HTBI primers and Arm-PCR of CDR3 regions. Using its own MiXCR run on the multiplex PCR reads, TCRdb lists one record per CDR3 protein. The data show about 460,000 distinct CDR3 sequences, about 20% seen once. General study results and limits: Newly diagnosed disease favored TRBV20-1 and TRBJ2-1 over persistent disease.

In this sample, this clonotype turned up a few times. Its antigen is not identified. Time point meaning: persistent/refractory GD, antithyroid drugs over 5 years with positive TRAb. Researchers made the TCR library from RNA that was extracted from PBMCs. The J gene is TRBJ2-7, the V gene TRBV6-1; D unclear. This TCR came from a female donor with Graves disease. Specimen: peripheral blood mononuclear cells (PBMCs), collected when the disease was refractory, from a patient treated with antithyroid drugs. The CDR3 region is CASTKPSYEQYF. CDR3 bases: TGTGCCAGCACCAAACCATCCTACGAGCAGTACTTC.